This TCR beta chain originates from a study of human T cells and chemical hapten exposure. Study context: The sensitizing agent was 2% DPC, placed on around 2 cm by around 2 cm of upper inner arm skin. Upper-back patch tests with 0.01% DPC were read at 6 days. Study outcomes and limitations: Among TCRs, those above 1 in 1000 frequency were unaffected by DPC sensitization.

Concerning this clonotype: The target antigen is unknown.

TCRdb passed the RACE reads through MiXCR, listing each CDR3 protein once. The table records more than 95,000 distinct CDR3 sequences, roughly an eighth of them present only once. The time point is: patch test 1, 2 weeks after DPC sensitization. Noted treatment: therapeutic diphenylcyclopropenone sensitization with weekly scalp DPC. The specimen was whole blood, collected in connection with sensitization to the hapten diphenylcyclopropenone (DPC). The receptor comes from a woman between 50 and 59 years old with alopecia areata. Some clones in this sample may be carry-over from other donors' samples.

This CDR3 is CASSLGSSSYNEQFF. The CDR3 nucleotides read TGTGCCAGCAGCCTCGGCTCGAGCTCCTACAATGAGCAGTTCTTC. The chain recombines TRBV7-2 with TRBJ2-1; D is ambiguous. Trimming stripped 5 bases from V and 0 bases from J, with 11 bases between. The germline CDR1 and CDR2 sequences are SGHTA and FQGNSA. The CDR3 has 15 amino acids. Drawing the rest from reference TRBV7-2 and TRBJ2-1, the complete variable domain is GAGVSQSPSNKVTEKGKDVELRCDPISGHTALYWYRQSLGQGLEFLIYFQGNSAPDKSGLPSDRFSAERTGGSVSTLTIQRTQQEDSAVYLCASSLGSSSYNEQFFGPGTRLTVL.